Only one count was recorded for the clone carrying this T cell receptor beta chain. Antigen: not known. Treatment meaning: roughly 10-day PBMC culture with coronavirus spike peptide pools or control peptides (ViraFEST assay). CDR1 is MRHNA, CDR2 SNTAGT, per germline. This CDR3 has 14 residues. The germline V and J ends were trimmed by 0 bases and 8 bases, with 13 bases remaining between them. These data originate in a study of vaccination and CD4 T cells after COVID-19. Background on the study: Convalescent patients were SARS-CoV-2 positive by nasal swab PCR; fewer than 10 mild, one severe.

Sequencing of DNA taken from cultured CD4+ T cells relied on the Oncomine TCR Beta short-read assay. After culture, CD4+ T cells served as the source for genomic DNA extraction. TCRdb redid the calling of the PCR reads with MiXCR, one entry per CDR3 protein. The sample lists 11,000 to 15,000 distinct CDR3 sequences, around two fifths seen once, with more than 15% in the top ten. The source is a human donor with COVID-19. The V call is TRBV6-4, the J call TRBJ1-2; tentative D call: TRBD1 (5 bases). The sample taken for sequencing was cultured CD4+ T cells from blood. The CDR3 DNA is TGTGCCAGCAGTGACTCCACAGAGGGGCTCGGCTACACCTTC. Encoded protein: CASSDSTEGLGYTF.